This T cell receptor (beta chain) comes out of a study of cytomegalovirus exposure and HLA in healthy donors. Study information: Falling in the Caucasian-associated ancestry cluster were roughly 80% of some 400 genotyped donors.

Germline assignment: CDR1 SGHNT and CDR2 YYREEE (reference sequence). J gave up 4 bases and V 0 bases, and 12 bases lay outside the gene matches. The CDR3 consists of 17 residues. The PCR had 60 Vbeta and 13 Jbeta primers. The protocol was immunoSEQ multiplex PCR, while the TCRdb copy is restricted to in-frame clones and leaves out a portion. This table holds approximately 160,000 clones, about 83% found once. Regarding the study as a whole: Segments of the TCR beta V type were, in most cases, productive about 87% or about 30% of the time in an earlier analysis. In all likelihood, a cluster of highly shared sequence variants was a sequencing artifact.

On this clone: The target antigen is unknown.

This chain links TRBV5-4 with TRBJ1-1; the match to TRBD1 covers 7 bases. Specimen: PBMCs. This sequence was found in a girl between 5 and 17 years old in good health and CMV-seropositive. The CDR3 protein is CASSLGGRGFRGTEAFF. In DNA, the CDR3 is TGTGCCAGCAGCTTGGGCGGCAGGGGGTTTAGGGGCACTGAAGCTTTCTTT.